The 18 T cell receptor beta chains listed next were all sequenced from one sample in a study of beta chain features in type 1 diabetes. Sequencing targeted expressed TCRB transcripts, as all isolated RNA had been reverse transcribed. Clones were read by immunoSEQ multiplex PCR, and TCRdb kept only the in-frame ones, dropping some. In the table there are just over 450,000 clones, around 28% of which are singletons. The specimen sequenced was naive CD4+ T cells from blood. Receptors were obtained from a man aged 18 to 30 in good health.

The chain recombines TRBV4-3 with TRBJ2-6; D ambiguous. CDR3 length equals 12 residues. CDR1 and CDR2 (germline): LGHNA, YSLEER. V shed 9 bases and J shed 0 bases, with 3 bases lying between them. Here the CDR3 DNA reads TGCGCCAGTCGCTCTGGGGCCAACGTCCTGACTTTC. Translation: CASRSGANVLTF.

This clone was seen only a few times. The chain couples TRBV29-1 to TRBJ2-7; TRBD1 matches at 9 bases. In germline, CDR1 is SQVTM, CDR2 ANQGSEA. The CDR3 extends over 12 amino acids. After removal of 7 bases from V and 5 bases from J, the junction contained 6 bases not matched to a gene. The CDR3 coding sequence is TGCAGCGCCGGGACAGGGTATAACGAGCAGTACTTC. Its translation: CSAGTGYNEQYF.

This clone was detected only a few times. This sample also contains other DNA sequences that code for the same CDR3. The genes are TRBV2 and TRBJ2-2; D uncertain. The ends were cut back, 6 bases at V and 2 bases at J, with 4 bases in the middle. The CDR3 is 12 amino acids. Looked up from germline, CDR1 is SNHLY and CDR2 is FYNNEI. The DNA of the CDR3 is TGTGCCAGCAGCCTAAACACCGGGGAGCTGTTTTTT. Translation: CASSLNTGELFF.

V usage is TRBV27 and J usage is TRBJ2-7, with 7 bases lining up with TRBD1. From germline, CDR1 is MNHEY and CDR2 SMNVEV (reference sequence). V lost 5 bases to trimming and J lost 12 bases; unmatched junction nucleotides: 10. The CDR3 totals 12 residues. The CDR3 reads CASSPPTGPPYF. In DNA form, the CDR3 reads TGTGCCAGCAGTCCCCCGACAGGGCCGCCGTACTTC.

The chain combines TRBV2 with TRBJ2-5; D not certain. Per germline, CDR1 SNHLY and CDR2 FYNNEI. CDR3 length: 13 residues. Between the trimmed V and J ends, which lost 6 bases and 2 bases, there was a span of 10 bases. The CDR3 DNA reads as TGTGCCAGCAGGCCAACCGGTCAAGAGACCCAGTACTTC. It encodes CASRPTGQETQYF.

This clone was recorded only once. J is TRBJ2-3 and V is TRBV28; TRBD1 might be the D (6 bases). Germline assignment: CDR1 MDHEN and CDR2 SYDVKM. Trimming cost V 5 bases and J 2 bases, with 11 bases left between them. The CDR3 has 14 residues. The CDR3 nucleotides are TGTGCCAGCAGTCCCCGGGACACCACAGATACGCAGTATTTT. This sequence encodes CASSPRDTTDTQYF.

The chain employs TRBV6-1 and TRBJ2-7; a possible D gene is TRBD2 (6 bases). There are 14 residues in the CDR3. Per germline, CDR1 MNHNS and CDR2 SASEGT. The germline V and J ends were trimmed by 7 bases and 4 bases, with 17 bases remaining between them. The CDR3 DNA reads as TGTGCCAGCAACGAGCCGGGACTTTCGTACGAGCAGTACTTC. It specifies CASNEPGLSYEQYF.

This clone was detected only a few times. The V gene is TRBV4-1, the J gene TRBJ2-4; D assignment may be TRBD1 or TRBD2 (6 bases each). The CDR3 length is 15 residues. Germline assignment: CDR1 MGHRA and CDR2 YSYEKL. Trimming removed 4 bases from V and 5 bases from J, with 15 bases in between. DNA for the CDR3: TGCGCCAGCAGCCGGGGGGCAGTTCGGGAAAACATTCAGTACTTC. Its translation is CASSRGAVRENIQYF.

This clone was detected only once. The chain uses TRBV30 and TRBJ2-1; D is unresolved. Trimming stripped 0 bases from V and 3 bases from J, with 9 bases between. Germline values: CDR1 GTSNPN, CDR2 SVGIG (reference sequence). This CDR3 is built from 14 residues. CDR3 DNA sequence: TGTGCCTGGAGTGTCCTCGGATTCTACAATGAGCAGTTCTTC. It yields the protein CAWSVLGFYNEQFF.

This clone has only a few counts. The J gene is TRBJ1-2, the V gene TRBV2, with 8 positions matching TRBD1. The CDR3 is 14 residues long. The germline V gene has CDR1 SNHLY and CDR2 FYNNEI. Trimming cost V 7 bases and J 2 bases; bases outside gene matches: 6. CDR3 protein: CASILTGVNYGYTF. CDR3 bases: TGTGCCAGCATACTGACAGGGGTAAACTATGGCTACACCTTC.

The table lists this clone with a few counts. V gene TRBV7-9 combines with J gene TRBJ1-2, with D unclear. The CDR3 has 13 amino acids. The germline V and J ends were trimmed by 8 bases and 2 bases, with 12 bases remaining between them. Germline V CDR1 and CDR2: SEHNR, FQNEAQ (reference sequence). The CDR3 nucleotides are TGTGCCAGCGGACCCGGTCGGAACTATGGCTACACCTTC. It codes for CASGPGRNYGYTF. Filled out from reference TRBV7-9 and TRBJ1-2, the complete variable domain reads DTGVSQNPRHKITKRGQNVTFRCDPISEHNRLYWYRQTLGQGPEFLTYFQNEAQLEKSRLLSDRFSAERPKGSFSTLEIQRTEQGDSAMYLCASGPGRNYGYTFGSGTRLTVV.

This clone was counted only a few times. V is TRBV4-3 and J is TRBJ2-6, with TRBD2 as a possible D gene (6 bases). V was trimmed by 1 base and J by 2 bases, leaving 21 bases between them. Germline values: CDR1 LGHNA, CDR2 YSLEER. CDR3 size: 20 residues. The CDR3 region is CASSQGREAVGSAGANVLTF. In DNA form, the CDR3 reads TGCGCCAGCAGCCAAGGCAGGGAGGCGGTGGGGAGCGCTGGGGCCAACGTCCTGACTTTC.

The chain employs TRBV28 and TRBJ2-7, with 10 bases identical to TRBD2. From germline, CDR1 is MDHEN and CDR2 SYDVKM. CDR3 length equals 18 residues. The V gene end was trimmed by 7 bases and the J gene end by 0 bases; junction bases not matched to a gene: 15. The CDR3 sequence is CASTPSSGRIKSSYEQYF. In DNA form, the CDR3 reads TGTGCCAGCACCCCTAGTAGCGGGAGGATTAAAAGCTCCTACGAGCAGTACTTC.

The J gene is TRBJ2-7, the V gene TRBV30, with no clear D. CDR3 length: 11 amino acids. V was cut by 7 bases and J by 3 bases, with 10 bases left in between. The germline CDR1 and CDR2 sequences are GTSNPN and SVGIG (reference sequence). In DNA form, the CDR3 reads TGTGCCTCCGACCGCTACTACGAGCAGTACTTC. Translating gives CASDRYYEQYF.

V usage is TRBV30 and J usage is TRBJ2-1; no reliable D call. Germline V gives CDR1 GTSNPN, CDR2 SVGIG (reference sequence). The V end was cut by 0 bases, the J end by 6 bases, with 9 bases between. The CDR3 is made up of 13 amino acids. CDR3 coding DNA: TGTGCCTGGAGTGTACGGGCCCCCAATGAGCAGTTCTTC. It translates to CAWSVRAPNEQFF.

The V gene is TRBV6-5, the J gene TRBJ2-1, with 8 bases that match TRBD1. V shed 6 bases and J 7 bases; nucleotides not matched to a gene: 2. From germline, CDR1 is MNHEY and CDR2 SVGAGI. The CDR3 sequence is 12 residues long. The CDR3 DNA is TGTGCCAGCAGCCGGACAGGGAATGAGCAGTTCTTC. It encodes CASSRTGNEQFF.

The chain couples TRBV29-1 to TRBJ1-4; D is perhaps TRBD1 (5 bases). V gave up 4 bases and J gave up 8 bases, with 8 bases separating them. Germline assignment: CDR1 SQVTM and CDR2 ANQGSEA. CDR3 length: 11 amino acids. The CDR3 coding sequence is TGCAGCGTTGTCAGGGAGGAAAAACTGTTTTTT. Residues: CSVVREEKLFF.

The chain carries TRBV5-1 and TRBJ1-2; D not resolved. V was clipped by 0 bases and J by 0 bases, with 6 bases between them. Germline V gene data show CDR1 as SGHRS and CDR2 as YFSETQ. The CDR3 extends over 14 amino acids. The CDR3 spells CASSLDGPNYGYTF. CDR3 nucleotides: TGCGCCAGCAGCTTGGACGGCCCTAACTATGGCTACACCTTC. Variable domain in full (rest from reference TRBV5-1 and TRBJ1-2): KAGVTQTPRYLIKTRGQQVTLSCSPISGHRSVSWYQQTPGQGLQFLFEYFSETQRNKGNFPGRFSGRQFSNSRSEMNVSTLELGDSALYLCASSLDGPNYGYTFGSGTRLTVV.